This T cell receptor beta chain comes out of a study of T cell repertoires in cytomegalovirus infection. Germline values: CDR1 SGHTA, CDR2 FQGNSA. The CDR3 has 13 residues. The V end lost 3 bases, the J end lost 7 bases, and 12 bases lay between the germline ends. This clonotype was found many times. TCRdb called the reads again in MiXCR, with one record for every CDR3 protein. The data contain about 300,000 distinct CDR3 sequences, 8% to 10% of them singletons. This sequence joins TRBV7-2 and TRBJ1-2; TRBD1 is a possible D gene (6 bases). Sequenced material: PBMCs. The TCR originated in a human donor in good health (CMV status not recorded). Some clones in this sample may be carry-over from other donors' samples. CDR3 region: CASSFPGALGYTF. In DNA, the CDR3 is TGTGCCAGCAGCTTTCCGGGGGCGCTTGGCTACACCTTC.